The 9 T cell receptor beta chains below all came from one sample that was sequenced in a study of cytomegalovirus exposure and HLA in healthy donors. PCR used 60 Vbeta primers and 13 Jbeta primers. TCRdb keeps only in-frame clones here, not all; method: immunoSEQ multiplex PCR. Among 120,000 to 150,000 clones, 84% were seen once, and the ten largest hold almost 2.5%. The specimen sequenced was PBMCs. These receptor sequences come from a boy aged 2 to 10 in good health and CMV-seronegative.

The table lists this clone with a few counts. The chain joins TRBV7-9 to TRBJ2-3, with TRBD2 matching 10 bases. The V gene's germline CDR1 is SEHNR and CDR2 FQNEAQ (reference sequence). V was clipped by 2 bases and J by 1 base; unmatched bases: 9. The CDR3 is 18 amino acids. Here the CDR3 DNA reads TGTGCCAGCAGCTTACCTCCTAGCGGGGGCGCGGGCACAGATACGCAGTATTTT. Translation gives CASSLPPSGGAGTDTQYF.

The gene calls are TRBV27 and TRBJ2-3; 13 nucleotides align to TRBD2. Germline CDR1 reads MNHEY; CDR2 reads SMNVEV (reference sequence). The ends lost 2 bases at V and 1 base at J; junction bases unmatched: 6. This CDR3 is built from 18 residues. The CDR3 DNA follows: TGTGCCAGCAGTTTAACCCCACTAGCGGGGGGGGGCACAGATACGCAGTATTTT. The encoded protein is CASSLTPLAGGGTDTQYF.

This chain joins TRBV7-8 and TRBJ1-5; tentative D call: TRBD1 (5 bases). This CDR3 has 16 amino acids. The V end was cut by 1 base, the J end by 3 bases, with 13 bases between. The V gene's germline CDR1 is SGHVS and CDR2 FQNEAQ. The CDR3 spells CASSLDRTLVNQPQHF. The CDR3 DNA reads TGTGCCAGCAGCTTAGACAGGACCCTCGTCAATCAGCCCCAGCATTTT.

This clone appeared a few times. The CDR3 nucleotides read TGCGCCAGCAGCTTAACAGGGGACTCACCCCTCCACTTT. Translation: CASSLTGDSPLHF. The chain is built from TRBV5-1 and TRBJ1-6; 7 bases align to TRBD1. V dropped 2 bases and J dropped 10; count of bases not matched to a gene: 3. The CDR3 covers 13 residues. From germline, CDR1 is SGHRS and CDR2 YFSETQ.

CDR3 bases: TGTGCCAGCAGCGTTGGACAGGGCCCCTACGAGCAGTACTTC. Translated: CASSVGQGPYEQYF. J is TRBJ2-7 and V is TRBV9; 8 bases are shared with TRBD1. The germline CDR1 and CDR2 sequences are SGDLS and YYNGEE. V shed 2 bases, J shed 2 bases, and the junction held 3 bases outside the gene matches. The CDR3 is 14 amino acids.

The V call is TRBV5-4, the J call TRBJ2-7, with TRBD1 matching over 10 bases. The V gene's germline CDR1 is SGHNT and CDR2 YYREEE (reference sequence). V gave up 4 bases and J gave up 5 bases; unmatched junction bases: 12. The CDR3 spans 16 residues. The CDR3 DNA sequence: TGTGCCAGCAGCCCCACCCCCGGGACAGGGGAGAACGAGCAGTACTTC. It is translated as CASSPTPGTGENEQYF.

V and J are TRBV28 and TRBJ2-2; D is ambiguous. The CDR3 extends over 13 amino acids. Trimming cost V 2 bases and J 2 bases, with 3 bases left between them. In germline, CDR1 is MDHEN, CDR2 SYDVKM. The CDR3: CASSLHNTGELFF. Written as DNA, the CDR3 is TGTGCCAGCAGTTTACATAACACCGGGGAGCTGTTTTTT.

The chain is built from TRBV5-5 and TRBJ1-1, with unresolved D. CDR3 length: 12 residues. The V end lost 2 bases, the J end lost 2 bases, and 4 bases lay between the germline ends. Germline V gives CDR1 SGHKS, CDR2 YYEKEE (reference sequence). Here the CDR3 DNA reads TGTGCCAGCAGCTTCCTAAACACTGAAGCTTTCTTT. It translates to CASSFLNTEAFF.

The V gene is TRBV7-9, the J gene TRBJ2-7; D possibly corresponds to TRBD2 (6 bases). V lost 0 bases and J lost 6, with 18 bases in between. The CDR3 totals 16 residues. Germline CDR1 SEHNR, CDR2 FQNEAQ (reference sequence). The CDR3 DNA sequence: TGTGCCAGCAGCTTAGCGGGGGGTCAGTCCGGCCTCGAGCAGTACTTC. Translating it yields CASSLAGGQSGLEQYF.